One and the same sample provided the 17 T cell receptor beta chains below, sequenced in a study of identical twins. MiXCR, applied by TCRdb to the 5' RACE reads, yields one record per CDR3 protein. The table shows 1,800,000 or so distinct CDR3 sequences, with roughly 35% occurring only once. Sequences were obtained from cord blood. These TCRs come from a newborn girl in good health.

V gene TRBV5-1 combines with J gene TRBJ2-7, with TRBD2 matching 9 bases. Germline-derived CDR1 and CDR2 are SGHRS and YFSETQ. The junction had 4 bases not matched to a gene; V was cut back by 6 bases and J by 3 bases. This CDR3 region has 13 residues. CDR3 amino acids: CASTVTSGYEQYF. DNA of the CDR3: TGCGCCAGCACCGTGACTAGCGGCTACGAGCAGTACTTC.

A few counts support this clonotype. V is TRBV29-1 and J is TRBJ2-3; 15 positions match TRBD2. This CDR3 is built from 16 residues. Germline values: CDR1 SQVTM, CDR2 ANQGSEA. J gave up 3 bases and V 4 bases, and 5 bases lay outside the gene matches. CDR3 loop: CSVGRTSGGATDTQYF. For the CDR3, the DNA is TGCAGCGTTGGGAGGACTAGCGGGGGGGCAACAGATACGCAGTATTTT.

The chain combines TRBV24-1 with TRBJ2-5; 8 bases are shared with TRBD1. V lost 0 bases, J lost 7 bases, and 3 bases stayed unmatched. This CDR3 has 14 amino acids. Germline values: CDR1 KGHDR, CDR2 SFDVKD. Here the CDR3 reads CATSDLQGTGTQYF. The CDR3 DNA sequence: TGTGCCACCAGTGATTTGCAGGGGACAGGGACCCAGTACTTC.

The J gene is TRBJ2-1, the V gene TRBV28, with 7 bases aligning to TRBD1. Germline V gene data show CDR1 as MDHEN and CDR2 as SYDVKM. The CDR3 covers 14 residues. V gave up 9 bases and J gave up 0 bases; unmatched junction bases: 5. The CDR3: CASFPGGSYNEQFF. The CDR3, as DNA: TGTGCCAGTTTCCCAGGGGGCTCCTACAATGAGCAGTTCTTC.

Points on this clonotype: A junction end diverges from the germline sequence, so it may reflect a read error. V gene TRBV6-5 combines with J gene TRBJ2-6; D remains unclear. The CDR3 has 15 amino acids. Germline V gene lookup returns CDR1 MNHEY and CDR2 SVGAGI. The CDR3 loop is CVSSYSFAGANVLTF. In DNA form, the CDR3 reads TGTGTCAGCAGTTACTCGTTCGCCGGGGCCAACGTCCTGACTTTC.

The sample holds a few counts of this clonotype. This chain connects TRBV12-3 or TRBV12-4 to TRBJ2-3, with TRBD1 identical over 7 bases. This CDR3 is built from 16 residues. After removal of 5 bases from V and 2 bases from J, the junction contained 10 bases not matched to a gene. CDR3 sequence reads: CASSPRRTGYTDTQYF. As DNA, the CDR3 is TGTGCCAGCAGTCCCCGACGGACAGGTTACACAGATACGCAGTATTTT.

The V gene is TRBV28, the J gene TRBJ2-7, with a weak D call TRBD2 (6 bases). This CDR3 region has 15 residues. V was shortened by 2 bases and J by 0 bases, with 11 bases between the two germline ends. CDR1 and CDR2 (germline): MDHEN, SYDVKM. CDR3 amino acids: CASSLKAGVSYEQYF. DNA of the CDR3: TGTGCCAGCAGTTTAAAAGCGGGTGTCTCCTACGAGCAGTACTTC.

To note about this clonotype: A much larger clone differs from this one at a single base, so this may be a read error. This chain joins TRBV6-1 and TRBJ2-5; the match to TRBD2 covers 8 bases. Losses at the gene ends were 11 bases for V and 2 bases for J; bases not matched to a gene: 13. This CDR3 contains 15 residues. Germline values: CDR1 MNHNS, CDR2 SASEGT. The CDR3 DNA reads TGTGCCGGCCGTGCATCACTAGCGGCACAAGAGACCCAGTACTTC. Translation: CAGRASLAAQETQYF.

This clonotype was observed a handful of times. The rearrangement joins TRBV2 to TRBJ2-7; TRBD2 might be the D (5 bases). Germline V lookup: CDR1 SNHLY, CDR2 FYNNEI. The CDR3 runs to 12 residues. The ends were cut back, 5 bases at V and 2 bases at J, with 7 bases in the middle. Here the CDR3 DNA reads TGTGCCAGCAGTAGGGAGACCTACGAGCAGTACTTC. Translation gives CASSRETYEQYF.

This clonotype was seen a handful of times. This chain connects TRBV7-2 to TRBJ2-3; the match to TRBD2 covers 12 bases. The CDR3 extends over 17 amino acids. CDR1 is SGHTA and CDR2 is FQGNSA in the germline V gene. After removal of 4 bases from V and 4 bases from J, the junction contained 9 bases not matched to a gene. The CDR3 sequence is CASSSQTSGSRADTQYF. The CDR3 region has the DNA TGTGCCAGCAGCTCACAGACTAGCGGGAGTCGGGCAGATACGCAGTATTTT.

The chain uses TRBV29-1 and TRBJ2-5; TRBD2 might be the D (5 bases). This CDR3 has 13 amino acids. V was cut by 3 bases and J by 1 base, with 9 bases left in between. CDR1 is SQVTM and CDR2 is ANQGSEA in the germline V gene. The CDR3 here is CSVERVFQETQYF. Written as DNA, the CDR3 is TGCAGCGTTGAGAGGGTCTTCCAAGAGACCCAGTACTTC.

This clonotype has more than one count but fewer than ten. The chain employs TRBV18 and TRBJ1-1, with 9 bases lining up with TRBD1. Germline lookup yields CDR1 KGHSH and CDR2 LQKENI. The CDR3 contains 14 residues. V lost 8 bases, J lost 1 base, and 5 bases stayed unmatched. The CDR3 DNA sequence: TGTGCCAGCGCCCTGGGACAGGGGAACACTGAAGCTTTCTTT. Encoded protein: CASALGQGNTEAFF.

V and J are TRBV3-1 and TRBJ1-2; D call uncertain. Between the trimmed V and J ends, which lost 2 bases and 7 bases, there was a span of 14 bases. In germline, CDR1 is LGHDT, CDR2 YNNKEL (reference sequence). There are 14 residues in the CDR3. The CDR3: CASSQSLVPVGYTF. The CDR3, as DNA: TGTGCCAGCAGCCAATCTTTGGTCCCAGTTGGCTACACCTTC.

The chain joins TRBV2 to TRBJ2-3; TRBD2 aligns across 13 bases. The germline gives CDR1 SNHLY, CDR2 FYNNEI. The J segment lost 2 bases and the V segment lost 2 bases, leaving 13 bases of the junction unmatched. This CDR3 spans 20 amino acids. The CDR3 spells CASSESLGWGLAGNTDTQYF. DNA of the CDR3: TGTGCCAGCAGTGAAAGCCTCGGGTGGGGACTAGCGGGAAACACAGATACGCAGTATTTT. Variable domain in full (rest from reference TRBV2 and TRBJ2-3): EPEVTQTPSHQVTQMGQEVILRCVPISNHLYFYWYRQILGQKVEFLVSFYNNEISEKSEIFDDQFSVERPDGSNFTLKIRSTKLEDSAMYFCASSESLGWGLAGNTDTQYFGPGTRLTVL.

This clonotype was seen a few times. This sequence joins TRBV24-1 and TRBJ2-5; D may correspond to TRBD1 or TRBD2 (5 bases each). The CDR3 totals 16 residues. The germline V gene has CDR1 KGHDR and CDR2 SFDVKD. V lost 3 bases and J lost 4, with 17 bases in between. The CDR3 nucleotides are TGTGCCACCAGTGATCACCGGGACGAAAAGAGAGAGACCCAGTACTTC. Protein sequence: CATSDHRDEKRETQYF.

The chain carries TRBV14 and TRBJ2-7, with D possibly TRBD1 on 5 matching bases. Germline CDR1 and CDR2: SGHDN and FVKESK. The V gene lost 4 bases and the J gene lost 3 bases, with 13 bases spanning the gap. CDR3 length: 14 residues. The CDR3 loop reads CASSRIGAVYEQYF. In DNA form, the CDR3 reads TGTGCCAGCAGCCGGATAGGGGCTGTCTACGAGCAGTACTTC.

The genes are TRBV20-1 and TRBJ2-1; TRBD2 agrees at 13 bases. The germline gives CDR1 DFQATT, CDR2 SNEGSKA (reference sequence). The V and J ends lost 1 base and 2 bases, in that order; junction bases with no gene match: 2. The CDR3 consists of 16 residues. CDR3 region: CSARGGLAGTYNEQFF. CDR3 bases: TGCAGTGCTAGAGGGGGACTAGCGGGGACCTACAATGAGCAGTTCTTC.